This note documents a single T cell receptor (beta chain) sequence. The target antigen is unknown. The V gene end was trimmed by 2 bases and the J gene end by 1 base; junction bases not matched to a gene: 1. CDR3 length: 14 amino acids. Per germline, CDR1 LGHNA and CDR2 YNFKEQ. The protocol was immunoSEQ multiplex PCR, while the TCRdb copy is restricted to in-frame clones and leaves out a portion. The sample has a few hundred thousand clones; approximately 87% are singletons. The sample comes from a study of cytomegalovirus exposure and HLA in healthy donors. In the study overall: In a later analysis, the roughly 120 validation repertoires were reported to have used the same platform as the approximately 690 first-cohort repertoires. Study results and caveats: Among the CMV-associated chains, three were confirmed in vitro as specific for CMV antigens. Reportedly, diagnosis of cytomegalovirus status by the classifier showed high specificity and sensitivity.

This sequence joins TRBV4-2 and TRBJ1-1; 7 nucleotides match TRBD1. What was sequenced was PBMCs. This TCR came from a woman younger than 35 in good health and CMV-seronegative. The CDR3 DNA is TGTGCCAGCAGCCAAACAGGGGCGAACACTGAAGCTTTCTTT. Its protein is CASSQTGANTEAFF.